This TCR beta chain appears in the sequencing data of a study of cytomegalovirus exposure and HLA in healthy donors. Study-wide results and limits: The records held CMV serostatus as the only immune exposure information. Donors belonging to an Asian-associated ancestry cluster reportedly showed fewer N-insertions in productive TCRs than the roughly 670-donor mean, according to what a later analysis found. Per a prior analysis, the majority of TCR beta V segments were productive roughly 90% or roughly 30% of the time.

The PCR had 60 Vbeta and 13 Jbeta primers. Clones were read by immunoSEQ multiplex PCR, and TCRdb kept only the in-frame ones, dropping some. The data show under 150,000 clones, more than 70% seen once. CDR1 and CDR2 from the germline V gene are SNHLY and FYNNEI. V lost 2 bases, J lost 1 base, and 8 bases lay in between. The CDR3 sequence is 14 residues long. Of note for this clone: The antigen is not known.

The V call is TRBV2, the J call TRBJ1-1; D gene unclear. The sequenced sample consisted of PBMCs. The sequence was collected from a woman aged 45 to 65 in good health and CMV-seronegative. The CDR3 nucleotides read TGTGCCAGCAGTGAAAGGCCGGGGAACACTGAAGCTTTCTTT. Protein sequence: CASSERPGNTEAFF. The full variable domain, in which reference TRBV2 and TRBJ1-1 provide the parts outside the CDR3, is EPEVTQTPSHQVTQMGQEVILRCVPISNHLYFYWYRQILGQKVEFLVSFYNNEISEKSEIFDDQFSVERPDGSNFTLKIRSTKLEDSAMYFCASSERPGNTEAFFGQGTRLTVV.